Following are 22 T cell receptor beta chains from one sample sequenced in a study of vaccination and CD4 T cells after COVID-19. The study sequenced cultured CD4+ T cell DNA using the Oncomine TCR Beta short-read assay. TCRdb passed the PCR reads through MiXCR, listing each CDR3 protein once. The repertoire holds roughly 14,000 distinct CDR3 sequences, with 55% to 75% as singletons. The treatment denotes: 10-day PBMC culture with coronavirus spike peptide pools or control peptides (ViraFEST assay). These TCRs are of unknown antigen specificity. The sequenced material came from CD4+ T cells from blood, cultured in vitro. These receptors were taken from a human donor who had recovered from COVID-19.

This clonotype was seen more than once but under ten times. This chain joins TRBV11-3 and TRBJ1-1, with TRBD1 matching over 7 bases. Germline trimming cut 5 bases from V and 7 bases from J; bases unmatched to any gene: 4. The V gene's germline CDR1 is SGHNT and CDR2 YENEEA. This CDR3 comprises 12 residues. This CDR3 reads CASSTRDSEAFF. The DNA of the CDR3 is TGTGCCAGCAGCACCCGGGACAGTGAAGCTTTCTTT. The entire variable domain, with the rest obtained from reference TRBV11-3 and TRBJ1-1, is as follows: EAGVVQSPRYKIIEKKQPVAFWCNPISGHNTLYWYLQNLGQGPELLIRYENEEAVDDSQLPKDRFSAERLKGVDSTLKIQPAELGDSAVYLCASSTRDSEAFFGQGTRLTVV.

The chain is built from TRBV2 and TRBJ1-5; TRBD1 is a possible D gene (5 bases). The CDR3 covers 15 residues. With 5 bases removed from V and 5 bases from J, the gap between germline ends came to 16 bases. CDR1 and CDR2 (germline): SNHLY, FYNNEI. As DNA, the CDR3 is TGTGCCAGCAGTTATGCGGGGGGGGTGGATCAGCCCCAGCATTTT. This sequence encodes CASSYAGGVDQPQHF.

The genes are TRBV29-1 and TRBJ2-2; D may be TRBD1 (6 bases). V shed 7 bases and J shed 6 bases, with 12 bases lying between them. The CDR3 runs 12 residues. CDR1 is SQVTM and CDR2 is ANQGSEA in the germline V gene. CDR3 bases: TGCAGCGCCAGACAGGCTCCCGGGGAGCTGTTTTTT. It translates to CSARQAPGELFF.

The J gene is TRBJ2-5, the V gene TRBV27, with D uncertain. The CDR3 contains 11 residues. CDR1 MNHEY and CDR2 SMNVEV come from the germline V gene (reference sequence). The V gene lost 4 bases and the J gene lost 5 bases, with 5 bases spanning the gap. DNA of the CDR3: TGTGCCAGCAGTTGGCAGGAGACCCAGTACTTC. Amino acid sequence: CASSWQETQYF.

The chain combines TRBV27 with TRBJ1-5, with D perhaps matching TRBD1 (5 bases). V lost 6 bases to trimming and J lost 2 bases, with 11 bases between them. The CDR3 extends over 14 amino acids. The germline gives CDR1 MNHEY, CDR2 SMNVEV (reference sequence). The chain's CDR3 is CASREGVRNQPQHF. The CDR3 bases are TGTGCCAGCAGGGAAGGGGTTCGCAATCAGCCCCAGCATTTT.

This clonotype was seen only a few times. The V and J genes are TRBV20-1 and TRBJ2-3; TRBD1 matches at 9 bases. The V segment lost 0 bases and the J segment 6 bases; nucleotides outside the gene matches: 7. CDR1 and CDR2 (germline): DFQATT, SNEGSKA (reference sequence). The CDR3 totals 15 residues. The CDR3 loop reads CSARDPTGGGDTQYF. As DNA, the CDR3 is TGCAGTGCTAGAGACCCGACAGGGGGAGGCGATACGCAGTATTTT.

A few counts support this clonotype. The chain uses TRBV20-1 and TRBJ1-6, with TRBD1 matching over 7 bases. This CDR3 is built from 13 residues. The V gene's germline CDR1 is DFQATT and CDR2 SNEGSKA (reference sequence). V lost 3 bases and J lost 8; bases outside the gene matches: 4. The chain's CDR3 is CSASRGGDSPLHF. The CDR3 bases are TGCAGTGCTAGCAGGGGGGGGGATTCACCCCTCCACTTT.

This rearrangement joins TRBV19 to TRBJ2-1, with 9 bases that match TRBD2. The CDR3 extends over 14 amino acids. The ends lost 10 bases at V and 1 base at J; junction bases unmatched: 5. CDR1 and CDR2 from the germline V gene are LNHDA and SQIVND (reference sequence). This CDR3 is CATYSGSSYNEQFF. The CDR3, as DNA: TGTGCCACCTATAGCGGGAGTTCCTACAATGAGCAGTTCTTC.

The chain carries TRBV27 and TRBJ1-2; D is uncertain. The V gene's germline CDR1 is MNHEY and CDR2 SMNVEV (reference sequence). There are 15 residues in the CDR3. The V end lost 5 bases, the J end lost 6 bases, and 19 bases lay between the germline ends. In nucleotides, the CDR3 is TGTGCCAGCAGTCCGCTTTCTCTGTCGGTAGATGGCTACACCTTC. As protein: CASSPLSLSVDGYTF.

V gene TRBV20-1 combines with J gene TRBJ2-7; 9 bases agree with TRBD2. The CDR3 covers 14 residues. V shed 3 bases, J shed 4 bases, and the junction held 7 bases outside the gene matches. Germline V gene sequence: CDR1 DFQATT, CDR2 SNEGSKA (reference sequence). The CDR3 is CSARGGRDFYEQYF. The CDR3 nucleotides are TGCAGTGCTAGGGGCGGGAGGGACTTTTACGAGCAGTACTTC.

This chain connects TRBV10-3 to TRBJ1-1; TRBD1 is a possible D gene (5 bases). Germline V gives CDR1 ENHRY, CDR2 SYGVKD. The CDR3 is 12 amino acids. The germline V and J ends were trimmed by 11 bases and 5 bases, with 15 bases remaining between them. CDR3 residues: CAVQGIGTEAFF. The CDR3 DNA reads TGTGCCGTCCAGGGAATAGGGACTGAAGCTTTCTTT.

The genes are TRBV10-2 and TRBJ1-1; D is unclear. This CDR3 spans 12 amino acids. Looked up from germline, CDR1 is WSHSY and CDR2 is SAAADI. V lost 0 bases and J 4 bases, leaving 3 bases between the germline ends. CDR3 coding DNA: TGCGCCAGCAGTGAGTCGAGCACTGAAGCTTTCTTT. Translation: CASSESSTEAFF.

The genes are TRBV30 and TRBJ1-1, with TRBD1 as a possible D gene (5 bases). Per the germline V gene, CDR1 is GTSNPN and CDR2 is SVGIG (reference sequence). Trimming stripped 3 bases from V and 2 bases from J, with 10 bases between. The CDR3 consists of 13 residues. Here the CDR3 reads CAWSPDSNTEAFF. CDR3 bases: TGTGCCTGGAGCCCTGACAGTAACACTGAAGCTTTCTTT. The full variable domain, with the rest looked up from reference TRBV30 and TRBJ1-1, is SQTIHQWPATLVQPVGSPLSLECTVEGTSNPNLYWYRQAAGRGLQLLFYSVGIGQISSEVPQNLSASRPQDRQFILSSKKLLLSDSGFYLCAWSPDSNTEAFFGQGTRLTVV.

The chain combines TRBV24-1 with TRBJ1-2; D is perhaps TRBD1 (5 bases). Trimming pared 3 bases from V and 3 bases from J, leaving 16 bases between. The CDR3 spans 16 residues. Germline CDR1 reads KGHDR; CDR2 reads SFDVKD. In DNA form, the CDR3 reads TGTGCCACCAGTGATACCCGTTGGGACGGATACTATGGCTACACCTTC. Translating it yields CATSDTRWDGYYGYTF.

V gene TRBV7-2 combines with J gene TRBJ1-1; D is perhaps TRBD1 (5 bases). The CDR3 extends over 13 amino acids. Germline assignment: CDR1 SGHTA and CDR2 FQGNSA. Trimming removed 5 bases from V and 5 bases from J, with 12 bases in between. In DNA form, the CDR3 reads TGTGCCAGCAGCACCGGCAGGGAGACTGAAGCTTTCTTT. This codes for CASSTGRETEAFF.

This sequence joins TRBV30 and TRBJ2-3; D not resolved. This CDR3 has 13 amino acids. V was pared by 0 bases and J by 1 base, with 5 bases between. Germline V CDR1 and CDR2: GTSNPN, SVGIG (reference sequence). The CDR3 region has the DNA TGTGCCTGGAGTGTCGGCGGCACAGATACGCAGTATTTT. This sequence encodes CAWSVGGTDTQYF.

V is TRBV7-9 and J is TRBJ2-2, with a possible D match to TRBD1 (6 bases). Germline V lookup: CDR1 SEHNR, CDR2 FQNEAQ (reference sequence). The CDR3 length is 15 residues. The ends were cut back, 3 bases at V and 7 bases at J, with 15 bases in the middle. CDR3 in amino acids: CASSFYRVGGGELFF. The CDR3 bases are TGTGCCAGCAGCTTTTACAGGGTTGGAGGCGGGGAGCTGTTTTTT.

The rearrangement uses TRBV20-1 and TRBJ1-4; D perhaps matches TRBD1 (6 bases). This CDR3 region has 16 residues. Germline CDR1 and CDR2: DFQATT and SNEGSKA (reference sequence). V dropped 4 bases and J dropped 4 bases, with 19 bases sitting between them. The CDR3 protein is CSATPAGAGGNEKLFF. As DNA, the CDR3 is TGCAGTGCTACTCCTGCGGGGGCTGGAGGTAATGAAAAACTGTTTTTT.

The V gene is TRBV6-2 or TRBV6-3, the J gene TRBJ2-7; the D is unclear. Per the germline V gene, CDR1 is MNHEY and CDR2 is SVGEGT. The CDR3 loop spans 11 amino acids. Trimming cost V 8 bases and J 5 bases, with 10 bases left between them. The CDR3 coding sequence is TGTGCCAGCCGCACTTGGCACGAGCAGTACTTC. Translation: CASRTWHEQYF.

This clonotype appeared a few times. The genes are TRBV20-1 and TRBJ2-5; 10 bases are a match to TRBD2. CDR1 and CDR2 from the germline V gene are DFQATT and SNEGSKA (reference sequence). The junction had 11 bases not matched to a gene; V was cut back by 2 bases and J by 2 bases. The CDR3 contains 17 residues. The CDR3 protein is CSARKGHSGGNQETQYF. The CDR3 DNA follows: TGCAGTGCTAGAAAGGGACATAGCGGGGGGAATCAAGAGACCCAGTACTTC.

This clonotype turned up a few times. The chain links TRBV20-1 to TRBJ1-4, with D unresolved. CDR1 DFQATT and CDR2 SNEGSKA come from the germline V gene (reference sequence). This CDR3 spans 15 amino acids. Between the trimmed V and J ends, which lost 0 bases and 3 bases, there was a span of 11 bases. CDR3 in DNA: TGCAGTGCTAGAGATATAGAGGGCGCTAATGAAAAACTGTTTTTT. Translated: CSARDIEGANEKLFF.

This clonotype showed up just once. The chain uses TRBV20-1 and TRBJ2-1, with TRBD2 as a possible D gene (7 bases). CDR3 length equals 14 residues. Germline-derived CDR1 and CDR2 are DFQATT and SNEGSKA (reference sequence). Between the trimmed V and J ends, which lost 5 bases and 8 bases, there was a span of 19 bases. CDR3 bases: TGCAGTGCTCCGGACCCTAGGGGGGGCGATGAGCAGTTCTTC. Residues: CSAPDPRGGDEQFF.